A single sample gave rise to the 25 T cell receptor beta chains below, sequenced in a study of T cell repertoires and HLA-DP antigens (dated by TCRdb to 2016 to 2018). The library was made by the immunoSEQ multiplex PCR assay. Here the immuneACCESS table is served through TCRdb, limited to in-frame sequences with V and J called. Missing clones are a known gap in these copies; in checked studies unresolved V genes cover under half, and the rest lacks a known reason. The sample table holds over 100,000 clones, of which about 91% were seen once. In total, the top ten clones hold around 0.3% of the sample. These TCRs' antigens remain unknown. The source material was CD4+ T cells from PBMCs. These receptors were obtained from a woman in her late teens or twenties in good health and CMV-seronegative.

The chain carries TRBV25-1 and TRBJ2-1; 12 positions agree with TRBD2. CDR1 is MGHDK, CDR2 SYGVNS, per germline. This CDR3 contains 15 residues. J gave up 5 bases and V 4 bases, and 3 bases lay outside the gene matches. The CDR3 spells CASSARLAGDNEQFF. The DNA for the CDR3 is TGTGCCAGCAGTGCCAGACTAGCGGGAGACAATGAGCAGTTCTTC.

The chain recombines TRBV11-2 with TRBJ1-2, with D tentatively TRBD1 (6 bases). Germline values: CDR1 SGHAT, CDR2 FQNNGV. The CDR3 runs 15 residues. V lost 4 bases to trimming and J lost 2 bases, with 14 bases between them. In DNA, the CDR3 is TGTGCCAGCAGCTCCCCCCCCCAGGGGAACTATGGCTACACCTTC. This translates into CASSSPPQGNYGYTF.

The chain couples TRBV27 to TRBJ1-5; D might be TRBD1 (6 bases). Germline V CDR1 and CDR2: MNHEY, SMNVEV (reference sequence). The V gene lost 3 bases and the J gene lost 4 bases, with 13 bases spanning the gap. This CDR3 spans 15 amino acids. The CDR3 protein is CASSLRQGRNQPQHF. CDR3 bases: TGTGCCAGCAGTTTGAGGCAGGGGAGGAATCAGCCCCAGCATTTT.

The V gene is TRBV19, the J gene TRBJ1-2, with D perhaps TRBD1 (5 bases). Trimming left V 4 bases short and J 5 bases short, with 20 bases between. This CDR3 is built from 16 residues. Germline V gene sequence: CDR1 LNHDA, CDR2 SQIVND (reference sequence). The CDR3 spells CASSTTSRVGEYGYTF. The CDR3 coding sequence is TGTGCCAGTAGTACCACTTCCAGGGTCGGGGAGTATGGCTACACCTTC.

This chain uses TRBV19 with TRBJ2-3; 8 bases map to TRBD2. Trimming at V came to 5 bases and at J to 8 bases, leaving 6 bases not matched to a gene. The CDR3 has 13 amino acids. The germline V gene has CDR1 LNHDA and CDR2 SQIVND (reference sequence). CDR3 sequence reads: CASSSSGGGTQYF. The CDR3, as DNA: TGTGCCAGTAGTTCCTCCGGGGGGGGTACGCAGTATTTT. Filled out from reference TRBV19 and TRBJ2-3, the complete variable domain reads DGGITQSPKYLFRKEGQNVTLSCEQNLNHDAMYWYRQDPGQGLRLIYYSQIVNDFQKGDIAEGYSVSREKKESFPLTVTSAQKNPTAFYLCASSSSGGGTQYFGPGTRLTVL.

The chain uses TRBV29-1 and TRBJ1-2; TRBD1 is a possible D gene (6 bases). CDR1 and CDR2 (germline): SQVTM, ANQGSEA. This CDR3 is built from 12 residues. V was cut by 3 bases and J by 4 bases, with 9 bases left in between. The CDR3 DNA sequence: TGCAGCGTTGACAGGGGCGGCTATGGCTACACCTTC. It translates to CSVDRGGYGYTF.

The chain combines TRBV4-2 with TRBJ2-1; 9 positions agree with TRBD2. V shed 0 bases, J shed 10 bases, and the junction held 10 bases outside the gene matches. Germline V CDR1 and CDR2: LGHNA, YNFKEQ. There are 16 residues in the CDR3. The CDR3 DNA is TGTGCCAGCAGCCAAGAACTAGCGGGCTCCACGGGGGAGCAGTTCTTC. Translation gives CASSQELAGSTGEQFF.

This clone appeared a few times. V is TRBV5-1 and J is TRBJ2-1; no clear D. The germline V and J ends were trimmed by 3 bases and 5 bases, with 18 bases remaining between them. The CDR3 is 16 residues long. Germline assignment: CDR1 SGHRS and CDR2 YFSETQ. Written as DNA, the CDR3 is TGCGCCAGCAGCTCGCAAGGGAACTCTGCGGACAATGAGCAGTTCTTC. It is translated as CASSSQGNSADNEQFF.

This clone was seen only once. One end of the junction does not line up with germline, which may come from a read error. The CDR3 region has the DNA TGCAGTGCTAGCCCTAGGACAGGCTACTTC. Its translation is CSASPRTGYF. This chain connects TRBV20-1 to TRBJ1-2, with 7 bases aligning to TRBD1. Germline CDR1 is DFQATT and CDR2 is SNEGSKA (reference sequence). The CDR3 is 10 amino acids.

The rearrangement links TRBV5-1 to TRBJ2-3; 13 nucleotides line up with TRBD2. Per germline, CDR1 SGHRS and CDR2 YFSETQ. CDR3 length: 18 amino acids. V gave up 0 bases and J gave up 0 bases; unmatched junction bases: 4. For the CDR3, the DNA is TGCGCCAGCAGCTTGGACACTAGCGGGGGGGCTAGCACAGATACGCAGTATTTT. Residues: CASSLDTSGGASTDTQYF.

This chain uses TRBV11-2 with TRBJ2-3, with D possibly matching TRBD1 (6 bases). Trimming removed 1 base at V and 2 bases at J, with 10 bases between. Germline V gene sequence: CDR1 SGHAT, CDR2 FQNNGV. This CDR3 spans 15 amino acids. The CDR3 nucleotides are TGTGCCAGCAGCTTAGTCAGGGGCGTCACAGATACGCAGTATTTT. Protein sequence: CASSLVRGVTDTQYF.

The chain employs TRBV7-3 and TRBJ2-5; 8 bases match TRBD1. The CDR3 runs 13 residues. Germline trimming cut 5 bases from V and 3 bases from J; bases unmatched to any gene: 2. From germline, CDR1 is SGHTA and CDR2 FQGTGA. The CDR3 sequence is CASSIQGEETQYF. CDR3 DNA: TGTGCCAGCAGCATACAGGGGGAAGAGACCCAGTACTTC.

This rearrangement joins TRBV5-1 to TRBJ2-3; weak D call: TRBD1 (5 bases). The CDR3 covers 13 residues. CDR1 and CDR2 from the germline V gene are SGHRS and YFSETQ. Trimming removed 4 bases from V and 3 bases from J, with 9 bases in between. CDR3: CASSAPGTDTQYF. In DNA, the CDR3 is TGCGCCAGCAGCGCCCCAGGGACAGATACGCAGTATTTT.

The J gene is TRBJ2-1, the V gene TRBV11-2; D is unclear. The V gene's germline CDR1 is SGHAT and CDR2 FQNNGV. The CDR3 runs to 12 residues. Trimming stripped 4 bases from V and 9 bases from J, with 10 bases between. CDR3 sequence reads: CASSSEWSEQFF. The CDR3 region has the DNA TGTGCCAGCAGCTCCGAATGGAGTGAGCAGTTCTTC.

The J gene is TRBJ1-4, the V gene TRBV9; D unclear. The CDR3 is 18 amino acids. The V gene lost 2 bases and the J gene lost 2 bases, with 19 bases spanning the gap. The germline V gene encodes CDR1 SGDLS and CDR2 YYNGEE. CDR3 nucleotides: TGTGCCAGCAGCGTTGAGAGGGATAGTCCAGCTACTAATGAAAAACTGTTTTTT. This encodes CASSVERDSPATNEKLFF.

The rearrangement joins TRBV27 to TRBJ2-5; D unresolved. The germline V gene has CDR1 MNHEY and CDR2 SMNVEV (reference sequence). The CDR3 is made up of 16 amino acids. The germline V and J ends were trimmed by 5 bases and 0 bases, with 16 bases remaining between them. In DNA, the CDR3 is TGTGCCAGCAGTCCGCCCCCGAGTAGTTACCAAGAGACCCAGTACTTC. It encodes CASSPPPSSYQETQYF.

DNA of the CDR3: TGTGCCAGCAGTGACTCGTCAGGGAGGACCGCTTTCTTT. Translation gives CASSDSSGRTAFF. The chain carries TRBV6-4 and TRBJ1-1; D possibly corresponds to TRBD1 (5 bases). CDR3 length: 13 amino acids. With 0 bases removed from V and 11 bases from J, the gap between germline ends came to 13 bases. The germline V gene encodes CDR1 MRHNA and CDR2 SNTAGT.

The V call is TRBV7-9, the J call TRBJ1-1, with D possibly matching TRBD1 (5 bases). Trimming pared 5 bases from V and 2 bases from J, leaving 9 bases between. CDR3 size: 13 residues. CDR1 and CDR2 from the germline V gene are SEHNR and FQNEAQ (reference sequence). The DNA for the CDR3 is TGTGCCAGCAGCCCTGACAGTAACACTGAAGCTTTCTTT. Protein product: CASSPDSNTEAFF.

This clone was found once. The chain employs TRBV23-1 and TRBJ2-3, with D possibly being TRBD2 (6 bases). TRBV23-1 is marked as an open reading frame, function uncertain. V was shortened by 4 bases and J by 2 bases, with 19 bases between the two germline ends. CDR3 length: 17 residues. The CDR3 DNA reads TGCGCCAGCAGTCGGGGGACTCCGGTAGAGAACACAGATACGCAGTATTTT. Its protein product is CASSRGTPVENTDTQYF.

The chain employs TRBV6-1 and TRBJ1-2; D remains ambiguous. V was pared by 0 bases and J by 5 bases, with 13 bases between. Germline values: CDR1 MNHNS, CDR2 SASEGT. CDR3 length equals 15 residues. This CDR3 reads CASSEALWQAYGYTF. As DNA, the CDR3 is TGTGCCAGCAGTGAAGCGCTTTGGCAGGCGTATGGCTACACCTTC.

The chain combines TRBV28 with TRBJ1-1; D possibly corresponds to TRBD1 (5 bases). Germline values: CDR1 MDHEN, CDR2 SYDVKM. V was pared by 6 bases and J by 4 bases, with 15 bases between. This CDR3 spans 14 amino acids. Here the CDR3 DNA reads TGTGCCAGCAGCCCCCCAGGGCCCCCCACTGAAGCTTTCTTT. It encodes CASSPPGPPTEAFF.

Points on this clone: Other nucleotide sequences from this sample produce the same CDR3. This rearrangement joins TRBV6-5 to TRBJ1-1, with D tentatively TRBD1 (5 bases). This CDR3 contains 10 residues. The V gene lost 8 bases and the J gene lost 4 bases, with 5 bases spanning the gap. Germline V lookup: CDR1 MNHEY, CDR2 SVGAGI. The CDR3 loop reads CASGGTEAFF. The CDR3 coding sequence is TGTGCCAGCGGGGGCACTGAAGCTTTCTTT.

This chain links TRBV28 with TRBJ1-1, with 8 positions matching TRBD1. The length of the CDR3 is 15 residues. The J segment lost 1 base and the V segment lost 6 bases, leaving 7 bases of the junction unmatched. Germline CDR1 is MDHEN and CDR2 is SYDVKM. CDR3 in DNA: TGTGCCAGCAGACCCCGGACAGGGTGGAACACTGAAGCTTTCTTT. It specifies CASRPRTGWNTEAFF.

The gene calls are TRBV7-2 and TRBJ2-5; D may match TRBD1 or TRBD2 (5 bases each). The germline V gene has CDR1 SGHTA and CDR2 FQGNSA. The CDR3 sequence is 15 residues long. The V and J ends lost 5 bases and 5 bases respectively, with 18 bases between them. The CDR3 region is CASSPPSPGLETQYF. CDR3 bases: TGTGCCAGCAGCCCCCCTTCCCCGGGGCTTGAGACCCAGTACTTC.

Written as DNA, the CDR3 is TGTGCCAGCAGACTCACCGGGACAGGGGATAGGGAGCAGTTCTTC. Protein product: CASRLTGTGDREQFF. The chain is built from TRBV25-1 and TRBJ2-1; TRBD1 matches at 10 bases. The V gene end was trimmed by 6 bases and the J gene end by 10 bases; junction bases not matched to a gene: 12. CDR3 length: 15 amino acids. In germline, CDR1 is MGHDK, CDR2 SYGVNS.